The rows below give T cell receptor beta chains drawn from one sample of a study of neurological immune-mediated disorders. TCRdb ran MiXCR on the 5' RACE reads and lists one entry per CDR3 protein. The sample has 35,000 or so distinct CDR3 sequences, 10% to 13% seen once. Sequenced: PBMCs. The receptors originated from a woman younger than 45 with HTLV-1-associated myelopathy (HAM/TSP). The CDR3 runs from the conserved cysteine through the conserved F or W. The order of the fields is V gene, clone size, D gene, J gene, CDR3 protein, CDR3 DNA. A D gene is named only where the DNA matches it firmly. For some rows the clone size is stated as once, few or many, or as a class when expanded; others skip it.

v_call: TRBV7-8
clone_size: many
d_call: TRBD2
j_call: TRBJ2-3
cdr3_aa: CASSLQRGGTNTQYF
cdr3_nt: TGTGCCAGCTCCTTACAGCGGGGAGGCACGAATACGCAGTATTTT

v_call: TRBV5-1
clone_size: many
d_call: .
j_call: TRBJ2-7
cdr3_aa: CASSLDTLYEQYF
cdr3_nt: TGCGCCAGCAGCTTGGACACCCTCTACGAGCAGTACTTC

v_call: TRBV5-1
clone_size: many
d_call: TRBD1
j_call: TRBJ2-6
cdr3_aa: CASSHTTGGSGANVLTF
cdr3_nt: TGCGCCAGCAGTCACACAACAGGGGGCTCTGGGGCCAACGTCCTGACTTTC

v_call: TRBV20-1
clone_size: many
d_call: .
j_call: TRBJ2-1
cdr3_aa: CSARRQTNHNEQFF
cdr3_nt: TGCAGTGCTAGACGACAGACGAACCACAATGAGCAGTTCTTC

v_call: TRBV18
clone_size: .
d_call: .
j_call: TRBJ2-6
cdr3_aa: CDSSPVGGSGANVLTF
cdr3_nt: TGTGACAGCTCACCCGTGGGGGGCTCTGGGGCCAACGTCCTGACTTTC

v_call: TRBV15
clone_size: many
d_call: TRBD1
j_call: TRBJ1-5
cdr3_aa: CATSGGQGAYQPQHF
cdr3_nt: TGTGCCACCAGCGGGGGACAGGGGGCATATCAGCCCCAGCATTTT

v_call: TRBV11-3
clone_size: many
d_call: TRBD1
j_call: TRBJ1-2
cdr3_aa: CASSIRGQTNYGYTF
cdr3_nt: TGTGCCAGCAGCATCCGGGGACAGACGAACTATGGCTACACCTTC

v_call: TRBV20-1
clone_size: many
d_call: TRBD1
j_call: TRBJ1-4
cdr3_aa: CSANRGSDEKLFF
cdr3_nt: TGCAGTGCTAACAGGGGAAGCGATGAAAAACTGTTTTTT

v_call: TRBV5-1
clone_size: many
d_call: TRBD1
j_call: TRBJ2-5
cdr3_aa: CASRSGQGAQETQYF
cdr3_nt: TGCGCCAGCAGATCGGGACAGGGGGCCCAAGAGACCCAGTACTTC

v_call: TRBV20-1
clone_size: many
d_call: TRBD1
j_call: TRBJ1-6
cdr3_aa: CSAPGQGNSPLHF
cdr3_nt: TGCAGTGCCCCGGGACAGGGGAATTCACCCCTCCACTTT

v_call: TRBV12-3/TRBV12-4
clone_size: many
d_call: .
j_call: TRBJ2-1
cdr3_aa: CASSLVRWRGLGYNEQFF
cdr3_nt: TGTGCCAGCAGTTTAGTAAGGTGGAGGGGATTAGGCTACAATGAGCAGTTCTTC

v_call: TRBV9
clone_size: many
d_call: .
j_call: TRBJ2-7
cdr3_aa: CASSVAQESYEQYF
cdr3_nt: TGTGCCAGCAGCGTAGCTCAGGAAAGCTACGAGCAGTACTTC

v_call: TRBV20-1
clone_size: many
d_call: TRBD1
j_call: TRBJ1-1
cdr3_aa: CSASRQGNTEAFF
cdr3_nt: TGCAGTGCTAGTCGACAGGGGAACACTGAAGCTTTCTTT

v_call: TRBV4-1
clone_size: .
d_call: .
j_call: TRBJ2-1
cdr3_aa: CASSQIIRVQGGNEQFF
cdr3_nt: TGCGCCAGCAGCCAAATTATACGGGTGCAGGGTGGGAATGAGCAGTTCTTC

v_call: TRBV5-6
clone_size: many
d_call: TRBD1
j_call: TRBJ2-7
cdr3_aa: CASSPGQNYEQYF
cdr3_nt: TGTGCCAGCAGCCCGGGACAGAACTACGAGCAGTACTTC

v_call: TRBV5-1
clone_size: many
d_call: .
j_call: TRBJ2-7
cdr3_aa: CASSFTSSYEQYF
cdr3_nt: TGCGCCAGCAGCTTCACATCCTCCTACGAGCAGTACTTC

v_call: TRBV5-5
clone_size: .
d_call: .
j_call: TRBJ1-6
cdr3_aa: CASRPGQGGYSPLHF
cdr3_nt: TGCGCCAGCAGACCGGGACAAGGTGGTTATTCACCCCTCCACTTT

v_call: TRBV20-1
clone_size: many
d_call: TRBD2
j_call: TRBJ2-2
cdr3_aa: CSARDALRGESTGELFF
cdr3_nt: TGCAGTGCTAGAGATGCTCTCCGGGGGGAGAGCACCGGGGAGCTGTTTTTT

v_call: TRBV24-1
clone_size: many
d_call: .
j_call: TRBJ1-2
cdr3_aa: CATSEPGANYGYTF
cdr3_nt: TGTGCCACCAGTGAACCGGGGGCTAACTATGGCTACACCTTC

v_call: TRBV20-1
clone_size: once
d_call: .
j_call: TRBJ2-7
cdr3_aa: CSATEVENYEQYF
cdr3_nt: TGCAGTGCTACGGAGGTGGAGAACTACGAGCAGTACTTC

v_call: TRBV20-1
clone_size: many
d_call: .
j_call: TRBJ2-1
cdr3_aa: CSAIRTTILPTNEQFF
cdr3_nt: TGCAGTGCTATAAGGACTACTATCTTGCCCACCAATGAGCAGTTCTTC

v_call: TRBV12-3/TRBV12-4
clone_size: .
d_call: .
j_call: TRBJ2-2
cdr3_aa: CASRRVHAKSGELFF
cdr3_nt: TGTGCCAGCAGACGTGTACACGCCAAGTCCGGGGAGCTGTTTTTT

v_call: TRBV11-2
clone_size: many
d_call: .
j_call: TRBJ2-7
cdr3_aa: CASSPSSGSSYEQYF
cdr3_nt: TGTGCCAGCAGTCCATCCTCGGGAAGCTCCTACGAGCAGTACTTC

v_call: TRBV6-1
clone_size: many
d_call: .
j_call: TRBJ2-7
cdr3_aa: CASSEPGQTSYEQYF
cdr3_nt: TGTGCCAGCAGTGAACCGGGACAAACCTCCTACGAGCAGTACTTC

v_call: TRBV20-1
clone_size: many
d_call: TRBD1
j_call: TRBJ2-7
cdr3_aa: CSARSGTGDIEQYF
cdr3_nt: TGCAGTGCTAGAAGCGGGACAGGGGATATCGAGCAGTACTTC

v_call: TRBV20-1
clone_size: many
d_call: .
j_call: TRBJ1-4
cdr3_aa: CSARGLNEKLFF
cdr3_nt: TGCAGTGCTAGAGGTCTGAATGAAAAACTGTTTTTT

v_call: TRBV18
clone_size: many
d_call: .
j_call: TRBJ1-3
cdr3_aa: CASSPGNSGNTIYF
cdr3_nt: TGTGCCAGCTCACCAGGGAACTCTGGAAACACCATATATTTT

v_call: TRBV5-1
clone_size: many
d_call: TRBD1
j_call: TRBJ1-5
cdr3_aa: CASSPDGQGNQPQHF
cdr3_nt: TGCGCCAGCAGCCCCGACGGACAGGGCAATCAGCCCCAGCATTTT

v_call: TRBV20-1
clone_size: .
d_call: TRBD2
j_call: TRBJ2-7
cdr3_aa: CSARGSGGAYEQYF
cdr3_nt: TGCAGTGCTAGAGGTAGCGGGGGGGCCTACGAGCAGTACTTC

v_call: TRBV20-1
clone_size: many
d_call: TRBD2
j_call: TRBJ2-2
cdr3_aa: CSATAGGTGELFF
cdr3_nt: TGCAGTGCTACAGCGGGGGGCACCGGGGAGCTGTTTTTT

v_call: TRBV5-1
clone_size: many
d_call: TRBD1
j_call: TRBJ1-6
cdr3_aa: CASSVGQGARNSPLHF
cdr3_nt: TGCGCCAGCAGCGTCGGACAGGGGGCAAGAAATTCACCCCTCCACTTT

v_call: TRBV10-3
clone_size: many
d_call: .
j_call: TRBJ1-3
cdr3_aa: CAIRTGGNTIYF
cdr3_nt: TGTGCCATCAGGACCGGAGGAAACACCATATATTTT

v_call: TRBV20-1
clone_size: many
d_call: .
j_call: TRBJ2-5
cdr3_aa: CSAKTGGRETQYF
cdr3_nt: TGCAGTGCAAAGACCGGGGGTCGGGAGACCCAGTACTTC

v_call: TRBV20-1
clone_size: many
d_call: .
j_call: TRBJ1-2
cdr3_aa: CSAEGITGGYTF
cdr3_nt: TGCAGTGCTGAGGGGATTACGGGGGGCTACACCTTC

v_call: TRBV7-9
clone_size: many
d_call: TRBD1
j_call: TRBJ2-2
cdr3_aa: CASSAMGTGEF
cdr3_nt: TGTGCCAGCAGCGCAATGGGGACAGGGGAGTTT

v_call: TRBV6-5
clone_size: many
d_call: TRBD2
j_call: TRBJ2-3
cdr3_aa: CASSYSFSGGSTDTQYF
cdr3_nt: TGTGCCAGCAGTTACTCTTTCAGCGGGGGATCTACAGATACGCAGTATTTT

v_call: TRBV20-1
clone_size: many
d_call: .
j_call: TRBJ2-4
cdr3_aa: CSARDTTRMHIQYF
cdr3_nt: TGCAGTGCTAGAGATACGACGCGTATGCACATTCAGTACTTC

v_call: TRBV5-1
clone_size: many
d_call: .
j_call: TRBJ1-2
cdr3_aa: CASSTELGGYTF
cdr3_nt: TGCGCCAGCAGCACGGAGCTGGGTGGCTACACCTTC

v_call: TRBV19
clone_size: few
d_call: TRBD1
j_call: TRBJ1-5
cdr3_aa: CASGTQGNSNQPQHF
cdr3_nt: TGTGCCAGTGGCACACAGGGGAATAGCAATCAGCCCCAGCATTTT

v_call: TRBV2
clone_size: many
d_call: .
j_call: TRBJ1-1
cdr3_aa: CASSIRGTEAFF
cdr3_nt: TGTGCCAGCAGTATCAGGGGCACTGAAGCTTTCTTT

v_call: TRBV20-1
clone_size: medium-sized
d_call: TRBD1
j_call: TRBJ1-1
cdr3_aa: CSATRQGDTEAFF
cdr3_nt: TGCAGTGCTACACGACAGGGGGACACTGAAGCTTTCTTT

v_call: TRBV20-1
clone_size: many
d_call: .
j_call: TRBJ2-3
cdr3_aa: CSVRPPPGRKVGTQYF
cdr3_nt: TGCAGTGTTAGACCTCCCCCAGGCAGAAAAGTGGGTACGCAGTATTTT

v_call: TRBV5-6
clone_size: many
d_call: .
j_call: TRBJ2-4
cdr3_aa: CASSSGVGNIQYF
cdr3_nt: TGTGCCAGCAGCTCAGGGGTAGGCAACATTCAGTACTTC

v_call: TRBV20-1
clone_size: many
d_call: .
j_call: TRBJ1-1
cdr3_aa: CSASERGALNTEAFF
cdr3_nt: TGCAGTGCTAGTGAGCGTGGGGCCCTGAACACTGAAGCTTTCTTT

v_call: TRBV24-1
clone_size: medium-sized
d_call: TRBD1
j_call: TRBJ2-6
cdr3_aa: CATSQGVHSGANVLTF
cdr3_nt: TGTGCCACCAGTCAGGGGGTGCATTCTGGGGCCAACGTCCTGACTTTC

v_call: TRBV7-2
clone_size: many
d_call: .
j_call: TRBJ1-6
cdr3_aa: CASSILGDSSPLHF
cdr3_nt: TGTGCCAGCAGCATCTTGGGAGATAGTTCACCCCTCCACTTT

v_call: TRBV5-1
clone_size: many
d_call: TRBD1
j_call: TRBJ2-3
cdr3_aa: CASSLGQGGDTQYF
cdr3_nt: TGCGCCAGCAGCTTGGGACAGGGTGGGGATACGCAGTATTTT

v_call: TRBV6-5
clone_size: many
d_call: TRBD1
j_call: TRBJ2-7
cdr3_aa: CASSYSAGTETYEQYF
cdr3_nt: TGTGCCAGCAGTTACTCGGCCGGGACAGAAACCTACGAGCAGTACTTC

v_call: TRBV29-1
clone_size: .
d_call: .
j_call: TRBJ1-3
cdr3_aa: CSVVTEGKTIYF
cdr3_nt: TGCAGCGTAGTGACAGAAGGAAAAACCATATATTTT

v_call: TRBV20-1
clone_size: many
d_call: .
j_call: TRBJ2-3
cdr3_aa: CSAQGTAGTTSTDTQYF
cdr3_nt: TGCAGTGCCCAAGGGACTGCGGGGACAACTAGCACAGATACGCAGTATTTT

v_call: TRBV2
clone_size: many
d_call: .
j_call: TRBJ2-1
cdr3_aa: CASSEGRLPYNEQFF
cdr3_nt: TGTGCCAGCAGTGAGGGGAGACTACCCTACAATGAGCAGTTCTTC

v_call: TRBV20-1
clone_size: many
d_call: TRBD1
j_call: TRBJ1-3
cdr3_aa: CSARVVSAGRGLSGNTIYF
cdr3_nt: TGCAGTGCTAGAGTAGTATCGGCGGGGAGGGGGCTATCCGGAAACACCATATATTTT

v_call: TRBV5-8
clone_size: many
d_call: .
j_call: TRBJ2-2
cdr3_aa: CASSFVRYTGELFF
cdr3_nt: TGTGCCAGCAGCTTCGTCCGGTACACCGGGGAGCTGTTTTTT

v_call: TRBV20-1
clone_size: many
d_call: .
j_call: TRBJ1-4
cdr3_aa: CSAKIPKIEPTNEKLFF
cdr3_nt: TGCAGTGCTAAAATCCCCAAAATTGAACCAACTAATGAAAAACTGTTTTTT

v_call: TRBV5-1
clone_size: many
d_call: TRBD1
j_call: TRBJ1-2
cdr3_aa: CASSLVPPGQGTRGGYGYTF
cdr3_nt: TGCGCCAGCAGCTTGGTTCCCCCGGGACAGGGGACACGCGGTGGCTATGGCTACACCTTC

v_call: TRBV5-1
clone_size: many
d_call: .
j_call: TRBJ2-7
cdr3_aa: CASSFRSSSYEQYF
cdr3_nt: TGCGCCAGCAGCTTCCGCAGCAGCTCCTACGAGCAGTACTTC

v_call: TRBV15
clone_size: many
d_call: .
j_call: TRBJ1-1
cdr3_aa: CATSRGGEGGRGTEAFF
cdr3_nt: TGTGCCACCAGCAGAGGAGGAGAGGGGGGACGAGGAACTGAAGCTTTCTTT

v_call: TRBV4-1
clone_size: many
d_call: TRBD2
j_call: TRBJ2-1
cdr3_aa: CASSQGPAGGYNEQFF
cdr3_nt: TGCGCCAGCAGCCAAGGGCCAGCGGGGGGATACAATGAGCAGTTCTTC

v_call: TRBV5-1
clone_size: many
d_call: TRBD1
j_call: TRBJ1-1
cdr3_aa: CASSSSTQGITEAFF
cdr3_nt: TGCGCCAGCAGCTCCTCCACACAGGGGATCACTGAAGCTTTCTTT